This T cell receptor beta chain was sequenced during a study of cytomegalovirus exposure and HLA in healthy donors. Study-level background: Unique TCRs from HLA-typed donors, some 85 million of them, were held in an early data release.

Trimming removed 4 bases from V and 4 bases from J; junction bases left unmatched: 7. The CDR3 contains 14 residues. Germline CDR1 is SGHRS and CDR2 is YFSETQ. In regard to this clone: The identical CDR3 is also encoded by other nucleotide sequences in the sample.

Both 60 Vbeta primers and 13 Jbeta primers went into the PCR. Assay: immunoSEQ multiplex PCR; the TCRdb copy retains only in-frame clones and omits some. The table records 87,000 or so clones, about 7.6% of them present only once. The rearrangement uses TRBV5-1 and TRBJ2-5; TRBD1 agrees at 7 bases. The sequencing sample was made of PBMCs. The sequence was collected from a man aged 45-65 years in good health and CMV-seronegative. The CDR3 here is CASSLRGGRETQYF. As DNA, the CDR3 is TGCGCCAGCAGCCTCCGAGGGGGCCGAGAGACCCAGTACTTC.